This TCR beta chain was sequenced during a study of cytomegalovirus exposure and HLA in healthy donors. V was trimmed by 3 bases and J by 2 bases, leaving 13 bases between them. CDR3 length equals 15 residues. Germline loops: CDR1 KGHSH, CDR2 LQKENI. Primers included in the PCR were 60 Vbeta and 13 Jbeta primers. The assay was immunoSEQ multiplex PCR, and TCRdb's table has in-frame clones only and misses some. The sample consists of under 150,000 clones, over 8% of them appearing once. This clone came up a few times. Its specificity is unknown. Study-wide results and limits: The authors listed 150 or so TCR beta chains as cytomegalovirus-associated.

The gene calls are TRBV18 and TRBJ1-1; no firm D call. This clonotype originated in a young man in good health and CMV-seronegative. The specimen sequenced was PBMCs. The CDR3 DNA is TGTGCCAGCTCACCGACGAGGATATTAAACACTGAAGCTTTCTTT. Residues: CASSPTRILNTEAFF.